The clone carrying this T cell receptor beta chain was picked up a small number of times. There are 15 residues in the CDR3. The germline V gene encodes CDR1 SGHKS and CDR2 YYEKEE (reference sequence). V shed 5 bases and J shed 1 base, with 15 bases lying between them. This entry is derived from a study of blood T cell repertoires in COVID-19. Study at large: Material from acute and convalescent COVID-19 was sourced from the United States, Italy and Spain. Sources were T cells, B-cell-depleted T cells, or PBMCs; the material itself was cDNA or gDNA.

Authors' processing steps: Researchers report that nucleated cell counts were estimated from reference gene primer amplification. Repertoires were generated with immunoSEQ multiplex PCR, while TCRdb's copy carries only in-frame clones and drops some. The DNA was the basis for D and trimming; V, J and clone size are from that table. Of about 150,000 clones listed, roughly 83% were seen once; the top ten hold around 14%. This clonotype originated in a man between 18 and 35 years old with active or convalescent COVID-19. Sequencing used peripheral blood. The chain joins TRBV5-5 to TRBJ1-1; maybe TRBD1 (5 bases). CDR3 coding DNA: TGTGCCAGCAGTCGGGAGTGGGGGGAGAACACTGAAGCTTTCTTT. This codes for CASSREWGENTEAFF. The whole variable domain, filled in from reference TRBV5-5 and TRBJ1-1, reads DAGVTQSPTHLIKTRGQQVTLRCSPISGHKSVSWYQQVLGQGPQFIFQYYEKEERGRGNFPDRFSARQFPNYSSELNVNALLLGDSALYLCASSREWGENTEAFFGQGTRLTVV.